These 17 T cell receptor beta chains were sequenced from one sample in a study of blood T cell repertoires in COVID-19. Clones were read by immunoSEQ multiplex PCR, and TCRdb kept only the in-frame ones, dropping some. Among about 120,000 clones listed, 70% to 80% were seen once. The sequencing sample was made of peripheral blood. Source of these receptors: a human donor in a cohort sampled during active COVID-19.

Concerning this clone itself: The identical CDR3 is also encoded by other nucleotide sequences in the sample. V usage is TRBV3-1 (or the pseudogene TRBV3-2) and J usage is TRBJ1-3, with TRBD1 matching 8 bases. The V gene's germline CDR1 is LGHDT and CDR2 YNNKEL (reference sequence). This CDR3 has 15 residues. J gave up 0 bases and V 3 bases, and 1 base lay outside the gene matches. The CDR3 DNA follows: TGTGCCAGCAGCCAGGACAGGGTCTCTGGAAACACCATATATTTT. Its protein is CASSQDRVSGNTIYF.

V is TRBV5-6 and J is TRBJ2-1, with 14 bases lining up with TRBD2. The CDR3 loop spans 15 amino acids. Germline lookup yields CDR1 SGHDT and CDR2 YYEEEE. V lost 6 bases and J lost 9; bases outside the gene matches: 8. CDR3 bases: TGTGCCAGCACCGGGACTAGCGGGAGAGGAGCTGAGCAGTTCTTC. Translation: CASTGTSGRGAEQFF.

The gene calls are TRBV27 and TRBJ2-7; 15 bases are shared with TRBD2. The CDR3 consists of 15 residues. Looked up from germline, CDR1 is MNHEY and CDR2 is SMNVEV (reference sequence). Germline trimming cut 0 bases from V and 7 bases from J; bases unmatched to any gene: 1. CDR3 DNA sequence: TGTGCCAGCAGTTTATCGGGACTAGCGGGAGGTGAGCAGTACTTC. It codes for CASSLSGLAGGEQYF.

This clone has just a few counts. The chain joins TRBV4-3 to TRBJ2-5; tentatively, D is TRBD2 (5 bases). The CDR3 totals 13 residues. CDR1 and CDR2 (germline): LGHNA, YSLEER. Trimming removed 1 base at V and 5 bases at J, with 8 bases between. The CDR3 loop is CASSQVPGETQYF. CDR3 DNA: TGCGCCAGCAGCCAAGTCCCGGGGGAGACCCAGTACTTC.

V and J are TRBV5-1 and TRBJ2-1, with D possibly matching TRBD2 (6 bases). V was trimmed by 0 bases and J by 6 bases, leaving 19 bases between them. Germline V gives CDR1 SGHRS, CDR2 YFSETQ. The CDR3 sequence is 17 residues long. The CDR3 nucleotides are TGCGCCAGCAGCTTGGCCGGCGGGAACGTGAGGGGCAATGAGCAGTTCTTC. This codes for CASSLAGGNVRGNEQFF.

The chain combines TRBV7-2 with TRBJ2-3, with D possibly being TRBD2 (5 bases). The germline gives CDR1 SGHTA, CDR2 FQGNSA. This CDR3 has 13 residues. Trimming shortened V by 3 bases and J by 9 bases, and 13 bases separated the two germline ends. In nucleotides, the CDR3 is TGTGCCAGCAGCTTGGAGCCGCGGGCCACGCAGTATTTT. This translates into CASSLEPRATQYF.

The chain employs TRBV18 and TRBJ1-5; possibly TRBD1 for D (5 bases). V gave up 3 bases and J gave up 5 bases, with 17 bases separating them. This CDR3 region has 16 residues. CDR1 and CDR2 from the germline V gene are KGHSH and LQKENI. CDR3 nucleotides: TGTGCCAGCTCACCGTACTCCCAGGGTATAGATCAGCCCCAGCATTTT. It encodes CASSPYSQGIDQPQHF.

J is TRBJ2-3 and V is TRBV7-2; TRBD2 aligns across 11 bases. Germline V gene sequence: CDR1 SGHTA, CDR2 FQGNSA. After removal of 2 bases from V and 1 base from J, the junction contained 5 bases not matched to a gene. There are 17 residues in the CDR3. Here the CDR3 DNA reads TGTGCCAGCAGCTTATACCCGGGACTAGCGGGCACAGATACGCAGTATTTT. It translates to CASSLYPGLAGTDTQYF.

This chain uses TRBV4-3 with TRBJ2-2, with D perhaps TRBD2 (6 bases). Germline CDR1 and CDR2: LGHNA and YSLEER. The CDR3 extends over 16 amino acids. V lost 0 bases and J 0 bases, leaving 8 bases between the germline ends. CDR3 sequence (DNA): TGCGCCAGCAGCCAAGAGACGGGAGCGAACACCGGGGAGCTGTTTTTT. Translation: CASSQETGANTGELFF.

CDR3 in DNA: TGTGCCAGCAGCCAAGTTCCCCAATCCTCCTACAATGAGCAGTTCTTC. This codes for CASSQVPQSSYNEQFF. The rearrangement uses TRBV3-1 (or the pseudogene TRBV3-2) and TRBJ2-1; D is uncertain. The V and J ends lost 1 base and 0 bases respectively, with 10 bases between them. From germline, CDR1 is LGHDT and CDR2 YNNKEL (reference sequence). The CDR3 is 16 amino acids.

The CDR3 DNA sequence: TGTGCCACCCGGGACAGTCAAAGCAATCAGCCCCAGCATTTT. It encodes CATRDSQSNQPQHF. This rearrangement joins TRBV19 to TRBJ1-5, with 7 bases that match TRBD1. This CDR3 is built from 14 residues. Germline CDR1 is LNHDA and CDR2 is SQIVND (reference sequence). V trimming: 10 bases; J trimming: 1 base; junction bases outside the gene matches: 7.

V usage is TRBV29-1 and J usage is TRBJ2-5, with TRBD1 as a possible D gene (6 bases). V was cut by 6 bases and J by 1 base, with 9 bases left in between. Germline assignment: CDR1 SQVTM and CDR2 ANQGSEA. The CDR3 is 12 amino acids. The chain's CDR3 is CSVGTPQETQYF. Written as DNA, the CDR3 is TGCAGCGTCGGGACACCCCAAGAGACCCAGTACTTC.

The chain has TRBV4-2 and TRBJ2-7, with a weak D call TRBD2 (6 bases). Per germline, CDR1 LGHNA and CDR2 YNFKEQ. V lost 2 bases and J 2 bases, leaving 19 bases between the germline ends. The CDR3 has 17 residues. The CDR3 DNA follows: TGTGCCAGCAGCCAACATACGGGTCTAGGCGGGACCTACGAGCAGTACTTC. It codes for CASSQHTGLGGTYEQYF.

Concerning this clone: The sample holds other DNA sequences that translate to the same CDR3. V and J are TRBV7-9 and TRBJ1-1, with D possibly being TRBD1 (5 bases). Trimming pared 3 bases from V and 1 base from J, leaving 9 bases between. Looked up from germline, CDR1 is SEHNR and CDR2 is FQNEAQ (reference sequence). This CDR3 spans 14 amino acids. CDR3 region: CASSLLTANTEAFF. CDR3 bases: TGTGCCAGCAGCTTGTTGACAGCGAACACTGAAGCTTTCTTT.

V and J are TRBV5-1 and TRBJ1-1, with D maybe TRBD1 (5 bases). Trimming cost V 6 bases and J 1 base, with 10 bases left between them. The CDR3 has 13 amino acids. CDR1 is SGHRS, CDR2 YFSETQ, per germline. CDR3 residues: CASNRGGNTEAFF. CDR3 coding DNA: TGCGCCAGCAATCGCGGGGGGAACACTGAAGCTTTCTTT.

This chain links TRBV4-2 with TRBJ2-2, with 9 bases lining up with TRBD1. Germline V CDR1 and CDR2: LGHNA, YNFKEQ. This CDR3 spans 15 amino acids. J gave up 5 bases and V 1 base, and 2 bases lay outside the gene matches. Here the CDR3 reads CASSQVTGGTGELFF. As DNA, the CDR3 is TGTGCCAGCAGCCAAGTGACAGGGGGTACCGGGGAGCTGTTTTTT.

The chain employs TRBV7-2 and TRBJ2-5, with 15 bases identical to TRBD2. The CDR3 consists of 18 residues. V trimming: 4 bases; J trimming: 5 bases; junction bases outside the gene matches: 11. Looked up from germline, CDR1 is SGHTA and CDR2 is FQGNSA. CDR3 sequence: CASSSGLRTSGRGETQYF. The CDR3, as DNA: TGTGCCAGCAGCTCAGGCCTTAGGACTAGCGGGAGGGGGGAGACCCAGTACTTC.